The following is a T cell receptor beta chain sequence with its context. The antigen is unknown. These data come from a study of T cell responses to AZD1222 COVID-19 vaccine. Overall study context: Pooled together were second doses at about 4 or about 12 weeks. Regarding the study as a whole: At 160-218 and 743-854, vaccine-associated CD4 TCRs were dominant, and they spanned spike. Only a handful of individuals given AZD1222 were seropositive at baseline.

Generated by immunoSEQ multiplex PCR, the TCRdb table keeps only in-frame clones and is missing some. The sample lists tens of thousands of clones, approximately 88% seen once, with about 15% in the top ten. The sequence came from an adult in good health. The sample here was peripheral blood, taken on day 0 of AZD1222 vaccination.

The CDR3 region has the DNA TGTGCCAGCAGACTTACCGACCCCCAGGAAGCTTTCTTT. Protein product: CASRLTDPQEAFF. The V call is TRBV6-5, the J call TRBJ1-1; no firm D call. The germline V gene encodes CDR1 MNHEY and CDR2 SVGAGI. The CDR3 is 13 amino acids. The V end lost 6 bases, the J end lost 8 bases, and 16 bases lay between the germline ends.